This TCR beta chain was identified in a study of control samples from healthy donors and cancer patients. Libraries were prepared by immunoSEQ multiplex PCR; TCRdb keeps only in-frame clonotypes and omits some of them. The table shows over 150,000 clones, with under 95% occurring only once. The V end was cut by 4 bases, the J end by 2 bases, with 9 bases between. In germline, CDR1 is LGHDT, CDR2 YNNKEL (reference sequence). This CDR3 has 14 amino acids. The sequence derives from a woman aged 18-29 years in good health. The chain is built from TRBV3-1 (or the pseudogene TRBV3-2) and TRBJ1-3; D unclear. Sequenced sample: blood. For the CDR3, the DNA is TGTGCCAGCAGCCCGTCGCGCGCTGGAAACACCATATATTTT. As protein: CASSPSRAGNTIYF.